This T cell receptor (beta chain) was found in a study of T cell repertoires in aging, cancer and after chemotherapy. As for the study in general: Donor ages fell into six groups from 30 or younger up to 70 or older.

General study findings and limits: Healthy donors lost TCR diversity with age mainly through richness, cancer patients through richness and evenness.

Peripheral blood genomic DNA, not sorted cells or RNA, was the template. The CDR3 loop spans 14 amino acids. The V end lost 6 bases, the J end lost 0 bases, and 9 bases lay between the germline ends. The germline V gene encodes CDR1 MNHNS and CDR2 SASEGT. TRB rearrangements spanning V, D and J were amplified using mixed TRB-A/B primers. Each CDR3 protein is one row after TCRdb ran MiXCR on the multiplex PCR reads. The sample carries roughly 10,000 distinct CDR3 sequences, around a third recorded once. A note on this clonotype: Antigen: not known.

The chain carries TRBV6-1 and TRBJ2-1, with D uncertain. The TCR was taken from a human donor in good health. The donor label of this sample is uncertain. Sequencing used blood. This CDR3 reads CASRYQSSYNEQFF. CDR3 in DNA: TGTGCCAGCAGGTACCAGAGCTCCTACAATGAGCAGTTCTTC.